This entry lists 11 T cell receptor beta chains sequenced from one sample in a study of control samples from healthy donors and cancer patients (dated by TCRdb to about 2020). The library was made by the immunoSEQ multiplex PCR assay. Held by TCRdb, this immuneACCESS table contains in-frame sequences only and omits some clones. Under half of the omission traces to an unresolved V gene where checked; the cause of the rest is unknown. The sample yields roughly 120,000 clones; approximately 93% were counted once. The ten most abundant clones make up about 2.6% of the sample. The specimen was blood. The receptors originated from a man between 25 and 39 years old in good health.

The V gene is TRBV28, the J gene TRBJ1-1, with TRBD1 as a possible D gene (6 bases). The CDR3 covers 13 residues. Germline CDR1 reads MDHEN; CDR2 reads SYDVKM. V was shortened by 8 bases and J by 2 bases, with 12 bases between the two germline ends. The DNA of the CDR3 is TGTGCCAGCCAGGGGTACTCTAACACTGAAGCTTTCTTT. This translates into CASQGYSNTEAFF.

CDR3 bases: TGTGCCAGCAGCCAACAGGGAAGTGGCTACACCTTC. It encodes CASSQQGSGYTF. The rearrangement joins TRBV7-9 to TRBJ1-2, with D possibly matching TRBD1 (6 bases). There are 12 residues in the CDR3. V lost 5 bases, J lost 7 bases, and 11 bases lay in between. Germline V lookup: CDR1 SEHNR, CDR2 FQNEAQ (reference sequence).

In DNA form, the CDR3 reads TGTGCCAGCAGTTGGGGACAGGCCTACAATGAGCAGTTCTTC. It yields the protein CASSWGQAYNEQFF. The chain links TRBV28 to TRBJ2-1, with 8 bases identical to TRBD1. V lost 4 bases, J lost 2 bases, and 1 base stayed unmatched. The CDR3 runs 14 residues. Germline lookup yields CDR1 MDHEN and CDR2 SYDVKM.

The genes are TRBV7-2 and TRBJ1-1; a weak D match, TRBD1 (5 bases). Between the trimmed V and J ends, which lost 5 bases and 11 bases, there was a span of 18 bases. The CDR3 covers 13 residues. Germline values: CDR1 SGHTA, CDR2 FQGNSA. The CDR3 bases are TGTGCCAGCAGCCCCATTGGGGGATGGGTGGCTTTCTTT. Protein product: CASSPIGGWVAFF.

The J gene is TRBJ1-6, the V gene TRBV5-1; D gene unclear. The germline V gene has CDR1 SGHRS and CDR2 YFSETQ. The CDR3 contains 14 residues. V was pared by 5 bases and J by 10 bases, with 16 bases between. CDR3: CASRSEGPGSPLHF. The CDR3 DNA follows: TGCGCCAGCAGGTCCGAAGGCCCGGGGTCACCCCTCCACTTT.

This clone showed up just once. The CDR3 DNA reads as TGTGCCAGCAGCTTAGCGGGAAGGAATTCACCCCTCCACTTT. This codes for CASSLAGRNSPLHF. The chain carries TRBV7-9 and TRBJ1-6; D is undetermined. The CDR3 covers 14 residues. V lost 0 bases, J lost 7 bases, and 7 bases lay in between. Germline values: CDR1 SEHNR, CDR2 FQNEAQ (reference sequence).

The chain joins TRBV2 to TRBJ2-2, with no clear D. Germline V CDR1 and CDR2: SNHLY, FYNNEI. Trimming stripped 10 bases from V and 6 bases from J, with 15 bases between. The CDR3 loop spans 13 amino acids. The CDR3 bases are TGTGCCATCCTGCTAGATGTAGCCGGGGAGCTGTTTTTT. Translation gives CAILLDVAGELFF.

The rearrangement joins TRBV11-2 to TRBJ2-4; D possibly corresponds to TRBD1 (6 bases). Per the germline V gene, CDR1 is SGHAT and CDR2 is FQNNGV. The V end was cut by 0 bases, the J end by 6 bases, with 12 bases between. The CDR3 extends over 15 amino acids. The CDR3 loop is CASSLDGGRGNIQYF. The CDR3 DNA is TGTGCCAGCAGCTTAGATGGAGGCAGGGGAAACATTCAGTACTTC.

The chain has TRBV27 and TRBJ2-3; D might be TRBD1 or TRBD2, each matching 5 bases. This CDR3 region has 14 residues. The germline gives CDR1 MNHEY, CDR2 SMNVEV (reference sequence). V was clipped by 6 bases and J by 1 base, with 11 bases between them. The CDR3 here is CASRGPSGTDTQYF. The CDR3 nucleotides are TGTGCCAGCAGGGGACCTTCGGGCACAGATACGCAGTATTTT.

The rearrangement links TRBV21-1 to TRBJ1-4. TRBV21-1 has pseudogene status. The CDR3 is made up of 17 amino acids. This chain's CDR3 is CASSKIPGAGGNEKLFF. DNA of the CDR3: TGTGCCAGCAGCAAAATCCCAGGGGCCGGGGGGAATGAAAAACTGTTTTTT.

CDR3 nucleotides: TGTGCCAGCAGTTTAGCGGGGGGGCCTTTGACCGGGGAGCTGTTTTTT. Translating gives CASSLAGGPLTGELFF. The chain links TRBV28 to TRBJ2-2; 9 bases map to TRBD2. In germline, CDR1 is MDHEN, CDR2 SYDVKM. The CDR3 consists of 16 residues. The V segment lost 2 bases and the J segment 5 bases; nucleotides outside the gene matches: 6.